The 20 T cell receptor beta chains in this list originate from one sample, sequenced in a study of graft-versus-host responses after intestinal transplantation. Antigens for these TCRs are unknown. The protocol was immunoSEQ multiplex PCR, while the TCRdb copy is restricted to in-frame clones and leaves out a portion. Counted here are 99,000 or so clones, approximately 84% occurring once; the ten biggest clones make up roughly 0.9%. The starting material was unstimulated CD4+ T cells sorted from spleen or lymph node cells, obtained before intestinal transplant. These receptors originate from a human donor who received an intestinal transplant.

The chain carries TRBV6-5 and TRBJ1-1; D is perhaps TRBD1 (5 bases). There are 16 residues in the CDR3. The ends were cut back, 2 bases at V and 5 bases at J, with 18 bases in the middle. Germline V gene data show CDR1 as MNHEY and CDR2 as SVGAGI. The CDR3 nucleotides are TGTGCCAGCAGTTACCCGGCAGGGCTAGGTGTAACTGAAGCTTTCTTT. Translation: CASSYPAGLGVTEAFF.

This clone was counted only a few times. The CDR3 sequence is CASSLAGTGYYEQFF. As DNA, the CDR3 is TGCGCCAGCAGCTTGGCCGGGACAGGGTACTATGAGCAGTTCTTC. This chain connects TRBV5-1 to TRBJ2-1, with 9 bases fitting TRBD1. CDR3 length: 15 residues. Germline CDR1 reads SGHRS; CDR2 reads YFSETQ. The J segment lost 8 bases and the V segment lost 0 bases, leaving 6 bases of the junction unmatched.

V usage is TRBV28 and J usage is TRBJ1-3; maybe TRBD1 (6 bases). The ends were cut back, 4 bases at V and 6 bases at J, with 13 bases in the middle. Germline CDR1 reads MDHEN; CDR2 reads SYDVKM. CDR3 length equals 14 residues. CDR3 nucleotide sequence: TGTGCCAGCAGTTCCCCACCAGGGGCAAACACCATATATTTT. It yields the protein CASSSPPGANTIYF.

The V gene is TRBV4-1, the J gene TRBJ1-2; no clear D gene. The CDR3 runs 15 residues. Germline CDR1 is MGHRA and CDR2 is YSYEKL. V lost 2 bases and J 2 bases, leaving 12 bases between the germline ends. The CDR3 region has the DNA TGCGCCAGCAGCCAACGTGGCCAGTTAAACTATGGCTACACCTTC. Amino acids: CASSQRGQLNYGYTF.

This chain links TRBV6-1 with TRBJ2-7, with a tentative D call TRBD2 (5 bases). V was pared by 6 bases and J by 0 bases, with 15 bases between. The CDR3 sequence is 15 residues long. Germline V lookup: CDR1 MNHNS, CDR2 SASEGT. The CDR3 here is CASSRRGASSYEQYF. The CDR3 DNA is TGTGCCAGCAGCCGCCGGGGAGCCAGCTCCTACGAGCAGTACTTC.

CDR3 in amino acids: CASVWRQGGETQYF. The CDR3, as DNA: TGTGCCTCGGTCTGGAGACAGGGGGGGGAGACCCAGTACTTC. V gene TRBV30 combines with J gene TRBJ2-5, with 9 bases fitting TRBD1. V lost 7 bases, J lost 5 bases, and 11 bases stayed unmatched. Per germline, CDR1 GTSNPN and CDR2 SVGIG (reference sequence). The CDR3 length is 14 residues.

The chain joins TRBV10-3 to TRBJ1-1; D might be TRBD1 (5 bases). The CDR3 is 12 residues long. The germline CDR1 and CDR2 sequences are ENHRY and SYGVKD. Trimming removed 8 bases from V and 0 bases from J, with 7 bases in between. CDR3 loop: CAIGALNTEAFF. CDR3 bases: TGTGCCATCGGGGCGTTGAACACTGAAGCTTTCTTT.

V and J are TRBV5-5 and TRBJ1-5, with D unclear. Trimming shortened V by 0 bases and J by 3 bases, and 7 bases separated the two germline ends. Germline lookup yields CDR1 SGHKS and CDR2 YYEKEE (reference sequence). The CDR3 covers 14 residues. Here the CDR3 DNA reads TGTGCCAGCAGCTTGGACCGGAACAATCAGCCCCAGCATTTT. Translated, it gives CASSLDRNNQPQHF.

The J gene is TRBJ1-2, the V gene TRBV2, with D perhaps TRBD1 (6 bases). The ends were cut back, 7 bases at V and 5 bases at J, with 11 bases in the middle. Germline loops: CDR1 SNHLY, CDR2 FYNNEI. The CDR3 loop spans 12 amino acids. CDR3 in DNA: TGTGCCAGCAAAAGACAGGATTATGGCTACACCTTC. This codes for CASKRQDYGYTF. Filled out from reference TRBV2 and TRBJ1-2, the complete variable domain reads EPEVTQTPSHQVTQMGQEVILRCVPISNHLYFYWYRQILGQKVEFLVSFYNNEISEKSEIFDDQFSVERPDGSNFTLKIRSTKLEDSAMYFCASKRQDYGYTFGSGTRLTVV.

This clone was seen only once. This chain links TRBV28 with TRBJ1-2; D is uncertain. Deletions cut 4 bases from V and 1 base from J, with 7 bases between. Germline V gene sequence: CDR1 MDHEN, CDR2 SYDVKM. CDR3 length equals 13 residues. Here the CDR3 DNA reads TGTGCCAGCAGTTCTAATCTTAACTATGGCTACACCTTC. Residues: CASSSNLNYGYTF.

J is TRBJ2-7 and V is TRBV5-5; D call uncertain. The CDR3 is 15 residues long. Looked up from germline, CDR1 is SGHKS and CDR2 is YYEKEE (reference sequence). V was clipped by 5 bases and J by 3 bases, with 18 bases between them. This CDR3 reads CASRWRPGTDYEQYF. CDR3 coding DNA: TGTGCCAGCAGATGGCGACCGGGCACGGACTACGAGCAGTACTTC.

The CDR3 DNA sequence: TGTGCCAGCAGCCAAGATGTCAGGCTGCGACCCGTGACGAACACCATATATTTT. As protein: CASSQDVRLRPVTNTIYF. V and J are TRBV14 and TRBJ1-3; D remains ambiguous. The CDR3 sequence is 18 residues long. Germline-derived CDR1 and CDR2 are SGHDN and FVKESK. V was shortened by 0 bases and J by 7 bases, with 22 bases between the two germline ends.

This CDR3 reads CASSQGFSSYEQYF. CDR3 nucleotides: TGTGCCAGCAGCCAAGGTTTCAGCAGCTACGAGCAGTACTTC. V and J are TRBV4-2 and TRBJ2-7; D is ambiguous. CDR3 size: 14 residues. With 1 base removed from V and 3 bases from J, the gap between germline ends came to 10 bases. The germline gives CDR1 LGHNA, CDR2 YNFKEQ.

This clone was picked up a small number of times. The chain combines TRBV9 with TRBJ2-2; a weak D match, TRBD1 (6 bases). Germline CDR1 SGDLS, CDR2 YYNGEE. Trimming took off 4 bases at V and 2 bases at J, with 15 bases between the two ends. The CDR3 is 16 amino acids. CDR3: CASSPRTVLNTGELFF. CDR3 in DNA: TGTGCCAGCAGCCCTAGGACAGTTCTAAACACCGGGGAGCTGTTTTTT.

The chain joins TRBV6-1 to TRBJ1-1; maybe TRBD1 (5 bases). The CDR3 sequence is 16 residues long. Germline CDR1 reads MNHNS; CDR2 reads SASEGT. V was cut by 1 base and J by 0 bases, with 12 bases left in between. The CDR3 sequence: CASSEVRDPLNTEAFF. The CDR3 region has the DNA TGTGCCAGCAGTGAAGTTAGGGACCCACTGAACACTGAAGCTTTCTTT.

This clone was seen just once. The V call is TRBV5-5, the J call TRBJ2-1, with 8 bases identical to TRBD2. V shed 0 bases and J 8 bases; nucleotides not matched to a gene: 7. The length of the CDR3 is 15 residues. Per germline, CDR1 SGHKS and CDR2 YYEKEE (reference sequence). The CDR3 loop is CASSLGGGLVDEQFF. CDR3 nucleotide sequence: TGTGCCAGCAGCTTGGGCGGGGGACTAGTGGATGAGCAGTTCTTC.

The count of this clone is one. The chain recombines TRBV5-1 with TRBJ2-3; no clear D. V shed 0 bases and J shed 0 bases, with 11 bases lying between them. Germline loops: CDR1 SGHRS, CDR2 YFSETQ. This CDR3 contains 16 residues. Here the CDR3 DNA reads TGCGCCAGCAGCTTGGACAGCCCGCCTAGCACAGATACGCAGTATTTT. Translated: CASSLDSPPSTDTQYF.

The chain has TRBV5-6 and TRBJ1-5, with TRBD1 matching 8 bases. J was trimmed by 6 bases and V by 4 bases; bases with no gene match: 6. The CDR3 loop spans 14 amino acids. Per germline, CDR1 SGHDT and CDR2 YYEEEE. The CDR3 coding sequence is TGTGCCAGCAGCCGGACAGGGACGAGTCAGCCCCAGCATTTT. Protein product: CASSRTGTSQPQHF.

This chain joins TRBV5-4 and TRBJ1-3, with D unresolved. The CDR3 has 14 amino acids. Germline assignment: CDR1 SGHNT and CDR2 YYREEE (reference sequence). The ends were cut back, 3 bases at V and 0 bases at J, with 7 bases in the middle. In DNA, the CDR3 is TGTGCCAGCAGCTACCAGGACTCTGGAAACACCATATATTTT. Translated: CASSYQDSGNTIYF.

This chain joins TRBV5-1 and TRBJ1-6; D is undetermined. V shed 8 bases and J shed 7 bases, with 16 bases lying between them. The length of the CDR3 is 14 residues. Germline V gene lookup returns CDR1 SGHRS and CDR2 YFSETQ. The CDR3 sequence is CARPSPYGNSPLHF. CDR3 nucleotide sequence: TGCGCCAGACCATCCCCTTACGGAAATTCACCCCTCCACTTT.